The present TCR beta chain was sequenced within a study of identifying expanded T cells in peripheral blood. General observations from the study: Differentially abundant clones: around 1.2 between replicates, roughly 16 at around 15 days, 18 to 20 at four. Clone count variance between roughly 2-week samples rose with total template count.

During the collection period, no donor immune events like infections were recorded. Produced via immunoSEQ multiplex PCR; TCRdb's table is partial and in-frame only. The sample has approximately 90,000 clones; roughly 86% are singletons. Turning to this clone: As yet, its antigen is unknown.

Germline-derived CDR1 and CDR2 are SNHLY and FYNNEI. This CDR3 comprises 14 residues. The V end lost 6 bases, the J end lost 3 bases, and 14 bases lay between the germline ends. This chain uses TRBV2 with TRBJ1-1; a possible D gene is TRBD1 (6 bases). Sequencing input: blood. The sequence was collected from a person aged 18-70 years in good health. CDR3 region: CASSAIQGHTEAFF. DNA of the CDR3: TGTGCCAGCAGCGCTATCCAGGGGCACACTGAAGCTTTCTTT.